The clone carrying this T cell receptor (beta chain) showed up just once. What it binds is unknown. The data stem from a study of shared clonotypes between healthy human individuals. Across the whole study: Three plates each covered CD4 naive and memory; CD8 naive two, CD8 memory one. Overall study findings and caveats: Estimated clonotype richness was generally higher in naive than memory subsets. Generation probability values for non-shared clonotypes were lower than those for clonotypes shared by all four donors.

Tens of thousands of T cell genomes (around 200 ng DNA) went into each sorted-subset replicate. Clones were read by immunoSEQ multiplex PCR, and TCRdb kept only the in-frame ones, dropping some. The table shows roughly 2.2 million clones, with 85% to 95% occurring only once. The CDR3 contains 17 residues. Germline V gives CDR1 SGHRS, CDR2 YFSETQ. V shed 1 base and J 4 bases; nucleotides not matched to a gene: 10. The clonotype comes from a young man in good health. Some clones in this sample may be carry-over from other donors' samples. Material for sequencing was naive CD4+ T cells from PBMCs. Subset indicated: CD45RA+ positively selected. The chain joins TRBV5-1 to TRBJ2-3; 9 bases align to TRBD2. The CDR3 sequence: CASSLSAGGPLADTQYF. CDR3 coding DNA: TGCGCCAGCAGCTTGAGCGCGGGAGGGCCTCTGGCAGATACGCAGTATTTT.